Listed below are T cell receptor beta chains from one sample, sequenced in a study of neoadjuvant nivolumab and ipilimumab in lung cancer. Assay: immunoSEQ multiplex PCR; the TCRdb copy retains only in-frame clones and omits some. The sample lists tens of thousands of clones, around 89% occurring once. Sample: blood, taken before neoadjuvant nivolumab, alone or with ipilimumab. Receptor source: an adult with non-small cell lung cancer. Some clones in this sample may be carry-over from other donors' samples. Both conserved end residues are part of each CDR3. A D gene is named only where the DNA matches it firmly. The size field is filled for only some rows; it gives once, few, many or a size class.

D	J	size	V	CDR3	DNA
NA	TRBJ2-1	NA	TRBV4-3	CASSQEGLYNEQFF	TGCGCCAGCAGCCAAGAGGGACTTTACAATGAGCAGTTCTTC
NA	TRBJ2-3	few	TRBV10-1	CASSREDTQYF	TGCGCCAGTTCCCGGGAGGATACGCAGTATTTT
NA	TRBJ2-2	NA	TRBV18	CASSPPTGTNTGELFF	TGTGCCAGCTCACCACCGACGGGGACGAACACCGGGGAGCTGTTTTTT
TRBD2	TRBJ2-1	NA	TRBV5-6	CASSSTSGRARYEQFF	TGTGCCAGCAGTTCCACTAGCGGGAGGGCCCGATATGAGCAGTTCTTC
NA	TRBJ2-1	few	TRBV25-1	CASSDGTDPRSYNEQFF	TGTGCCAGCAGTGACGGGACTGACCCCAGGTCCTACAATGAGCAGTTCTTC
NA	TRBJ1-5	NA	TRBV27	CASSLSGTNQPQHF	TGTGCCAGCAGTTTATCCGGTACCAATCAGCCCCAGCATTTT
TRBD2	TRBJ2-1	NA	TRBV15	CATSRDLAGGFYNEQFF	TGTGCCACCAGCAGAGATCTAGCGGGAGGGTTCTACAATGAGCAGTTCTTC
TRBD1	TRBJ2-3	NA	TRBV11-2	CATSKDRGTDTQYF	TGTGCCACCTCGAAGGACAGGGGGACAGATACGCAGTATTTT
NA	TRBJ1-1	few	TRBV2	CASSEGDEAFF	TGTGCCAGCAGTGAGGGGGATGAAGCTTTCTTT
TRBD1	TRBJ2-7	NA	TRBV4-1	CASSQHDRGPWEQYF	TGCGCCAGCAGCCAGCACGACAGGGGGCCATGGGAGCAGTACTTC
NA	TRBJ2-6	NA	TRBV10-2	CASSSGISGANVLTF	TGCGCCAGCAGTAGCGGAATCTCTGGGGCCAACGTCCTGACTTTC
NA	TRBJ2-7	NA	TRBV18	CASSPQGRARSSYEQYF	TGTGCCAGCTCACCACAGGGTAGGGCCCGTAGCTCCTACGAGCAGTACTTC
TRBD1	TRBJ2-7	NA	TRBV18	CASSPRQGGNYEQYF	TGTGCCAGCTCACCCCGACAGGGGGGGAACTACGAGCAGTACTTC
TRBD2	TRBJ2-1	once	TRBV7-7	CASSPPPVGLAGEKNEQFF	TGTGCTAGCAGCCCACCCCCCGTCGGACTAGCGGGAGAGAAAAATGAGCAGTTCTTC
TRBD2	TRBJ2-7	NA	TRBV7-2	CASSFVRGSAYEQYF	TGTGCCAGCAGCTTCGTTCGCGGGAGCGCCTACGAGCAGTACTTC
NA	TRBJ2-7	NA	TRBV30	CAWSLPNLYEQYF	TGTGCCTGGAGTTTGCCGAATCTCTACGAGCAGTACTTC
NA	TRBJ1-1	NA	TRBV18	CASSPRGIDTEAFF	TGTGCCAGCTCACCACGGGGTATTGACACTGAAGCTTTCTTT